This TCR beta chain was observed in a study of T cell changes during pregnancy in multiple sclerosis (dated by TCRdb to the late 2010s). Broadly, across the study: The study looked at changes in the T cell repertoire across pregnancy in women with multiple sclerosis.

Receptors were amplified or captured by the immunoSEQ multiplex PCR assay. Here the immuneACCESS table is served through TCRdb, limited to in-frame sequences with V and J called. Missing clones are a known gap in these copies; in checked studies unresolved V genes cover under half, and the rest lacks a known reason. The sample contains about 60,000 clones, under 95% of them found a single time. In total, the top ten clones hold just under 0.2% of the sample. This clone was observed once. Its target antigen remains unknown. There are no base qualities to consult, and no much larger clone falls within one base. V is clipped by 6 bases and J by 5 bases, and the sequence between their germline boundaries is 8 bases long. The CDR3 runs 11 amino acids, cysteine and phenylalanine included. Only the CDR3 DNA is retained, 33 bases long and in frame from the first base. The germline V gene provides CDR1 MGHDK and CDR2 SYGVNS.

The chain is made from TRBV25-1 and TRBJ2-7; TRBD2 might be the D gene, on 5 matching bases. Sample: CD4+ T cells from peripheral blood mononuclear cells, taken in the second trimester of pregnancy. The TCR originated in a female donor with multiple sclerosis, enrolled in a pregnancy study. The DNA is TGTGCCAGCAGCGACGGGGACGAGCAGTACTTC. This codes for CASSDGDEQYF.